Included here is one TCR beta chain sequence, with context. The sample holds a few counts of this clonotype. What antigen it recognizes has not been identified. Base qualities are not recorded, but no much larger clone differs from it by a single base. CDR1 and CDR2 (LNHNV, YYDKDF) derive from the germline V gene (reference sequence). V and J are truncated by 5 bases and 0 bases respectively, leaving an intervening sequence of 8 bases. Counted from cysteine to phenylalanine, this CDR3 has 14 amino acids. The DNA shown is the 42-base CDR3, in frame from base 1. The data derive from a study of glioma-infiltrating T cells (dated by TCRdb to between 2015 and 2016). Regarding the study in general: Glioma tissue, non-neoplastic brain tissue and matched peripheral blood mononuclear cells were used as sources from which TCR alpha- and beta-chain repertoires were sequenced. Each tissue-infiltrating repertoire was compared with the same patient's peripheral blood repertoire to measure divergence between tissue and blood T-cell populations. The paired cohort comprised three low-grade glioma patients, roughly 8 primary glioblastoma patients and three non-glioma patients contributing non-neoplastic brain tissue. Findings and caveats that apply to the study as a whole: VJ-independent divergence between tissue and blood was found to be below expectation in non-neoplastic patients but above expectation in all gliomas, particularly low-grade gliomas. Very few CDR3 sequences were found to be shared between tissue and blood, and this scarcity was attributed to high CDR3 diversity and limited sampling. Group comparisons were based on small numbers of patients: three non-neoplastic, three low-grade glioma and eight glioblastoma patients.

TCR alpha and beta CDR3 regions were amplified with the iRepertoire nested amplicon-rescue multiplex PCR (arm-PCR) platform from RNA. For one-step reverse transcription and amplification, roughly 100-450 ng of tissue mRNA or PBMC total RNA was used as input. Following bead purification, Illumina adapters were added by a secondary multiplex PCR, and libraries between 200 and 400 bp were gel-purified. Internal 6-nucleotide barcodes were carried by the libraries and were used for demultiplexing. Sequencing of libraries was performed on an Illumina MiSeq with 2x220 or 2x250 nucleotide paired-end reads. On the authors' methods: Paired reads were merged using FLASH 1.2.11 and aligned with BWA-MEM to the GRCh37 human genome, and TRA and TRB reads were then extracted. For V and J assignment, an IMGT-derived reference of cassette sequences and CDR3 motifs that included pseudogenes was used. Reads were translated in three frames, and productive CDR3s were defined by a C…FGXG motif without stop codons. A clonotype was defined as a unique combination of a V-J cassette pair and a CDR3 amino acid sequence. Hamming distance filtering was applied to reads, with thresholds set by the sequence error rate of each sample in mapped regions. TCRdb reprocessed the public reads (quality trimming at Q25 with fastp, clone calling with MiXCR) and kept in-frame beta chains. Here each entry gathers all rows of one CDR3 protein and keeps the most common genes and DNA. The V and J calls and clone size come from TCRdb's table, not from the authors' own analysis. Recorded for this sample are approximately 120,000 distinct CDR3 sequences; 20% to 30% of them occurred a single time. Just under 35% of the sample belongs to the ten largest clones.

The sequenced material came from glioma tissue, nonneoplastic brain tissue, or PBMCs (not recorded which). This TCR derives from a human donor with low-grade glioma or glioblastoma, undergoing nonglioma brain surgery, or in good health (not recorded which). The rearrangement combines TRBV15 with TRBJ2-1, with the D gene uncertain. The DNA reads TGTGCCACCAGCGTACATTTCTCCTACAATGAGCAGTTCTTC. Translated, it reads CATSVHFSYNEQFF.